This paragraph covers one TCR beta chain sequence. There is no known antigen for this receptor. Base-call qualities are not available, and no considerably larger clone is one nucleotide away. This sample is part of a study of shared clonotypes between healthy human individuals (dated by TCRdb to about 2020). Concerning the study at large: A few men and two women, aged 18 to 49 years, made up the cohort. The study deeply sequenced blood TCR repertoires of about five healthy adults to estimate repertoire size and the extent of clonotype sharing between individuals. Between about 0.85 and 8.9 billion PBMCs per donor were obtained by leukapheresis. For each donor, CD4 naive and CD4 memory were each given three plates, CD8 naive was given two plates, and CD8 memory was given one plate. To increase sequencing depth and limit assay-specific biases, different laboratories used diverse techniques to prepare libraries and sequence TCR repertoires. Summary of the overall study and its limitations: Only blood was sampled, and tissue TCR repertoires likely differ from those in blood. Naive subsets generally had larger estimated clonotype richness than memory subsets. Across a handful of donors, 5% to 6% of naive CD4, around 3.5% of naive CD8, around 2.1% of memory CD4, and 0.4% of memory CD8 clonotypes were shared. Rarefaction of sorted-subset datasets indicated incomplete sequencing despite the large sequencing depth. Because the study included a small number of donors, the genetic and exposure-history diversity represented was limited. Compared with non-shared clonotypes, the clonotypes found in all four sorted-subset donors had higher generation probabilities. Based on pairwise subsampling, the degree of clonotype sharing among donors was expected to be affected by sequencing depth.

Using the deep immunoSEQ assay, multiplex PCR amplified TCR CDR3 regions from genomic DNA. Extracted genomic DNA from each cell subset was spread evenly across all wells of several immunoSEQ 96-well plates, with each plate serving as a replicate. For sorted subsets, 200 to 250 ng of genomic DNA, equivalent to around 30,000 T cell genomes, went into each replicate PCR. The purified libraries were quantified using a Qubit 3.0 fluorometer, sized with a Bioanalyzer 2100, and then quantified again using the KAPA Library Quantification kit. Each immunoSEQ 96-well plate was sequenced on its own single-read 150-cycle Illumina NextSeq 550 flow cell. Under the source paper's analysis protocol: The immunoSEQ output contained only junctional sequences without quality scores, so filtering could not match that applied to full-length reads. To assign V/J genes and CDR3, sequences were annotated using PyIR, a Python wrapper for IgBLAST v1.9, with IMGT germline references. Reads with weak V/J assignments (E-value above 1e-6), missing CDR3, stop codons, out-of-frame junctions, or ambiguous translated residues were removed. V3J clonotypes were defined by identical inferred V gene, J gene, and CDR3 amino acid sequence. Percentage overlap between repertoires was computed as shared unique clonotypes divided by the size of the smaller repertoire. Repertoire richness was assessed with RTK rarefaction, the Chao1 estimator, and Recon v2.1 estimates of unobserved clonotypes. OLGA was used to compute generation probabilities for all TCRbeta clonotypes that the gDNA method yielded from a few donors. Not all clones reach the TCRdb copy of this immuneACCESS table, which keeps in-frame sequences only. Checked studies attribute under half of the gap to unresolved V genes and leave the rest unexplained. That table is the source of V, J and clone size, and D and trimming were worked out from the DNA. Within this sample are 2 million to 2.5 million clones, with over 85% of them counted one time only. About 0.37% of the sample is held by the ten biggest clonotypes.

The donors were healthy, HIV-negative adults who had no recently reported acute infections or vaccinations. All donors were Caucasian adults living in Nashville, Tennessee, USA. Magnetic negative selection was used to enrich CD4+ T cells, after which naive cells were positively selected on CD45RA and the negative fraction became the memory subset. Blood was obtained by leukapheresis, after which PBMCs were separated by Ficoll-Histopaque density gradient centrifugation and cryopreserved in liquid nitrogen vapor phase. Purity and quantity of every magnetically sorted T cell population were checked by analytical flow cytometry. Genomic DNA was isolated from each sorted fraction and quantified by UV absorbance on a Nanodrop 2000c. The specimen sequenced was naive CD4+ T cells from PBMCs. Explained via the paper, the cell subset or site label denotes: CD45RA+ positively selected. This receptor was obtained from a man aged 18 to 30 in good health. Some clones in this sample may be carry-over from other donors' samples.

The CDR3 corresponds to CSASRTAKQYF. The DNA reads TGCAGTGCTAGCCGGACAGCTAAGCAGTACTTC. The sequence links TRBV20-1 to TRBJ2-7, and TRBD1 may be the D gene, going by 6 matching bases. Measured from the cysteine to the phenylalanine, the CDR3 is 11 residues long. The read is trimmed to its CDR3 DNA, 33 bases read in frame from base 1. The CDR1 and CDR2 encoded by the germline V gene (reference sequence) are DFQATT and SNEGSKA. The germline ends are 11 bases apart after V is trimmed by 3 bases and J by 8 bases.